Reported below is one T cell receptor (beta chain). Antigen: not known. This record comes from a study of cytomegalovirus exposure and HLA in healthy donors. Study overall: Previous work identified roughly 120 million unique TCR beta sequences from about 179 million T cells.

The PCR employed 60 Vbeta primers together with 13 Jbeta primers. The method was immunoSEQ multiplex PCR; TCRdb's version includes in-frame clones alone and lacks a portion of them. The profile shows some 150,000 clones, 84% of them singletons. V was shortened by 2 bases and J by 1 base, with 12 bases between the two germline ends. Germline CDR1 and CDR2: SGHTA and FQGNSA. The CDR3 covers 15 residues. Study-wide findings and caveats: In a later analysis, a missense DCLRE1C variant was linked to TCR beta V- and J-gene trimming. In a later analysis, parvovirus B19, influenza, CMV and Epstein-Barr virus appeared linked to several top co-occurrence clusters.

What was sequenced was PBMCs. The sequence was collected from a boy aged 2 to 10 in good health and CMV-seronegative. The chain couples TRBV7-2 to TRBJ2-7; TRBD2 might be the D (6 bases). For the CDR3, the DNA is TGTGCCAGCAGCTTAAGTGGCGGGAAATCCTACGAGCAGTACTTC. Translated, it gives CASSLSGGKSYEQYF.